This T cell receptor (beta chain) is from a study of T cell responses to AZD1222 COVID-19 vaccine. Study observations and caveats: Donor demographics were predominantly white British with a female majority; clonal diversity may be underestimated. When two AZD1222 doses had been given, Spike-specific TCR breadth and depth rose. Repertoire sampling occurred only after the peak T cell response. Just 5 to 7 people given AZD1222 tested seropositive at baseline.

Looked up from germline, CDR1 is SEHNR and CDR2 is FQNEAQ (reference sequence). V lost 0 bases and J lost 7, with 12 bases in between. CDR3 length: 15 residues. Regarding this clone: What it recognizes is unknown.

Clones were sequenced by immunoSEQ multiplex PCR, and TCRdb holds only the in-frame ones, with some missing. The sample includes over 150,000 clones, roughly 88% of them seen just once. This clonotype was obtained from an adult who received the AZD1222 COVID-19 vaccine. The source was peripheral blood, collected 28 days after the second AZD1222 dose. This chain uses TRBV7-9 with TRBJ1-4, with a tentative D call TRBD1 (5 bases). The CDR3 sequence is CASSLAGGMSEKLFF. The CDR3 DNA sequence: TGTGCCAGCAGCTTAGCGGGGGGTATGAGTGAAAAACTGTTTTTT.